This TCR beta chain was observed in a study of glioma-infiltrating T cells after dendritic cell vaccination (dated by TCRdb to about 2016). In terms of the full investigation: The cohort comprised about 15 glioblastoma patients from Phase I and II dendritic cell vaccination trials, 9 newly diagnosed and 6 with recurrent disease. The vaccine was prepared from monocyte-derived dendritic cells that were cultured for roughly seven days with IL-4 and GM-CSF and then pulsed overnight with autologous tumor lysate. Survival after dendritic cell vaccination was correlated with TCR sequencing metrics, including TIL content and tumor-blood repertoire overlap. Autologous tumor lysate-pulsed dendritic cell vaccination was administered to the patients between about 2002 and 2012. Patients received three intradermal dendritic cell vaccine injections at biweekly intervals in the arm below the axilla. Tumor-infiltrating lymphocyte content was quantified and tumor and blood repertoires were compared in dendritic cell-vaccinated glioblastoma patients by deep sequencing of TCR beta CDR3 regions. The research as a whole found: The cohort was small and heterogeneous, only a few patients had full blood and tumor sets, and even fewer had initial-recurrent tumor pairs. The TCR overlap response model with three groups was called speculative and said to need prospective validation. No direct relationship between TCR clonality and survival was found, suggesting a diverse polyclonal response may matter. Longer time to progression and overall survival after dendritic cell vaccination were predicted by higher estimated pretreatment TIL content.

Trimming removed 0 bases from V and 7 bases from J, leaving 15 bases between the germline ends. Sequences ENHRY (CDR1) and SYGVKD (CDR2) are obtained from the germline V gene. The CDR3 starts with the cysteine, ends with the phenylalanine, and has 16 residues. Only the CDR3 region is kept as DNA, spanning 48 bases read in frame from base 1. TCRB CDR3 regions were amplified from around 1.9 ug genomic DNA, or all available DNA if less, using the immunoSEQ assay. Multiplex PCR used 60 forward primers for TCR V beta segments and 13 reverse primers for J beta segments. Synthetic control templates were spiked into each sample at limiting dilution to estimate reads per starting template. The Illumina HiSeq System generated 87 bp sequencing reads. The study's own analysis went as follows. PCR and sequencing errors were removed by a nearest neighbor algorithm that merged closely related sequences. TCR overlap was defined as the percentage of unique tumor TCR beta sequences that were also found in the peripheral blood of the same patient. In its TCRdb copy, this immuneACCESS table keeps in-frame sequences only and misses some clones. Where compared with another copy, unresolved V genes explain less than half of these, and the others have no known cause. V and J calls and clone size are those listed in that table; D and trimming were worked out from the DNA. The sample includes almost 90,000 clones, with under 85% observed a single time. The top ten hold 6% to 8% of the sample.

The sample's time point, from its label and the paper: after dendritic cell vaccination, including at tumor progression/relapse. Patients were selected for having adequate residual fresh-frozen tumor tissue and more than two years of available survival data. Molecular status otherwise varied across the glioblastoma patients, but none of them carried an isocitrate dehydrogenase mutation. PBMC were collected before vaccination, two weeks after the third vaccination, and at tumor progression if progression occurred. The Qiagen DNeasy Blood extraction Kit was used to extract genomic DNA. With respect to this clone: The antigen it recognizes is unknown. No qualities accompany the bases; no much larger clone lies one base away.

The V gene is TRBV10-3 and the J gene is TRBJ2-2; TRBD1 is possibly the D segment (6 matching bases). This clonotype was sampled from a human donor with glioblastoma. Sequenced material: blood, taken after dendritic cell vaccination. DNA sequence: TGTGCCATCAGTGAGTCGCTCAGGGGAGACGGCGGGGAGCTGTTTTTT. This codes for CAISESLRGDGGELFF.